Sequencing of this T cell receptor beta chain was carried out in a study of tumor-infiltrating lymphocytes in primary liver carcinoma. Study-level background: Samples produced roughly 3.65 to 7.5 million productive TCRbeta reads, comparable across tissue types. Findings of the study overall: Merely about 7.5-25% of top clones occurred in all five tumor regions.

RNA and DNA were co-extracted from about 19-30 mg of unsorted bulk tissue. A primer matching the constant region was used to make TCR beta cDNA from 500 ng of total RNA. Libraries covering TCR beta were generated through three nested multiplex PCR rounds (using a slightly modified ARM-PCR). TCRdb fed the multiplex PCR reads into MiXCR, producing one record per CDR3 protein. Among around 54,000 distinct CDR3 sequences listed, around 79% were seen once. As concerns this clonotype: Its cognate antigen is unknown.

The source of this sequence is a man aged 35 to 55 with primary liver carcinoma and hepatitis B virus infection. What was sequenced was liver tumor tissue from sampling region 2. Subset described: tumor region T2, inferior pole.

CDR3 in amino acids: CSVEEQLKETQYF. CDR3 DNA: TGCAGCGTTGAAGAACAGCTAAAAGAGACCCAGTACTTC. V gene TRBV29-1 combines with J gene TRBJ2-5; D remains ambiguous. V gave up 0 bases and J gave up 3 bases, with 8 bases separating them. Looked up from germline, CDR1 is SQVTM and CDR2 is ANQGSEA. The CDR3 consists of 13 residues.